The 14 T cell receptor beta chains listed next were all sequenced from one sample in a study of beta chain features in type 1 diabetes. As every portion of the isolated RNA was reverse transcribed, the sequencing read expressed TCRB transcripts. Clones were read by immunoSEQ multiplex PCR, and TCRdb kept only the in-frame ones, dropping some. Among fewer than 500,000 clones listed, roughly 13% were seen once. Material: naive CD4+ T cells from blood. These receptors were taken from a man aged 25 to 40 in good health.

The V gene is TRBV4-3, the J gene TRBJ2-1, with 10 bases lining up with TRBD2. Germline V gene sequence: CDR1 LGHNA, CDR2 YSLEER. This CDR3 has 20 residues. J was trimmed by 1 base and V by 2 bases; bases with no gene match: 14. This chain's CDR3 is CASSQPSQAGGPSSYNEQFF. For the CDR3, the DNA is TGCGCCAGCAGCCAACCCAGTCAAGCGGGAGGGCCCTCGTCCTACAATGAGCAGTTCTTC.

The chain is built from TRBV7-6 and TRBJ2-5, with D tentatively TRBD1 (6 bases). Trimming took 5 bases from V and 5 from J, leaving 15 bases between them. There are 14 residues in the CDR3. Germline V lookup: CDR1 SGHVS, CDR2 FNYEAQ. The CDR3 DNA reads TGTGCCAGCAGCACAGACAGGCCGTGGGAGACCCAGTACTTC. This translates into CASSTDRPWETQYF.

The V gene is TRBV7-9, the J gene TRBJ1-2; D is unclear. Germline CDR1 and CDR2: SEHNR and FQNEAQ (reference sequence). V gave up 5 bases and J gave up 2 bases, with 15 bases separating them. The CDR3 is 15 amino acids. The CDR3 protein is CASSPWGEENYGYTF. Here the CDR3 DNA reads TGTGCCAGCAGCCCGTGGGGTGAAGAAAACTATGGCTACACCTTC.

This clone has only a few counts. CDR3 amino acids: CASKTGTTNTGELFF. Here the CDR3 DNA reads TGTGCCAGCAAAACCGGGACAACGAACACCGGGGAGCTGTTTTTT. V and J are TRBV9 and TRBJ2-2; possible D gene TRBD1, 6 bases. CDR1 and CDR2 (germline): SGDLS, YYNGEE. Deletions cut 6 bases from V and 0 bases from J, with 12 bases between. The CDR3 has 15 residues.

The chain has TRBV29-1 and TRBJ2-2, with D perhaps matching TRBD2 (5 bases). This CDR3 is 14 amino acids long. Germline loops: CDR1 SQVTM, CDR2 ANQGSEA. Trimming cost V 7 bases and J 8 bases, with 20 bases left between them. The CDR3 loop is CSAPHEGSPGELFF. For the CDR3, the DNA is TGCAGCGCCCCCCACGAGGGTTCACCGGGGGAGCTGTTTTTT.

The V gene is TRBV5-1, the J gene TRBJ2-7; no reliable D call. The ends were cut back, 0 bases at V and 0 bases at J, with 10 bases in the middle. The length of the CDR3 is 15 residues. Germline CDR1 reads SGHRS; CDR2 reads YFSETQ. As DNA, the CDR3 is TGCGCCAGCAGCTTGGCTGGTCTCTCCTCCTACGAGCAGTACTTC. Its protein is CASSLAGLSSYEQYF. Full variable domain (missing parts from reference TRBV5-1 and TRBJ2-7): KAGVTQTPRYLIKTRGQQVTLSCSPISGHRSVSWYQQTPGQGLQFLFEYFSETQRNKGNFPGRFSGRQFSNSRSEMNVSTLELGDSALYLCASSLAGLSSYEQYFGPGTRLTVT.

This clone was detected only a few times. The chain couples TRBV5-4 to TRBJ1-5; 7 nucleotides match TRBD1. In germline, CDR1 is SGHNT, CDR2 YYREEE (reference sequence). The CDR3 extends over 14 amino acids. V gave up 3 bases and J gave up 3 bases; unmatched junction bases: 3. The CDR3 sequence: CASSSGGTNQPQHF. The CDR3 bases are TGTGCCAGCAGCTCAGGGGGGACCAATCAGCCCCAGCATTTT. The whole variable domain, remainder taken from reference TRBV5-4 and TRBJ1-5, is ETGVTQSPTHLIKTRGQQVTLRCSSQSGHNTVSWYQQALGQGPQFIFQYYREEENGRGNFPPRFSGLQFPNYSSELNVNALELDDSALYLCASSSGGTNQPQHFGDGTRLSIL.

A few counts support this clone. This chain joins TRBV4-3 and TRBJ2-7; D ambiguous. The germline V and J ends were trimmed by 1 base and 4 bases, with 20 bases remaining between them. Germline assignment: CDR1 LGHNA and CDR2 YSLEER. This CDR3 region has 17 residues. The CDR3 DNA reads as TGCGCCAGCAGCCAAGTATGGATTTCCCACTCCCCTTACGAGCAGTACTTC. It translates to CASSQVWISHSPYEQYF.

The rearrangement joins TRBV9 to TRBJ2-3; 10 nucleotides match TRBD2. The CDR3 is 17 residues long. V trimming: 3 bases; J trimming: 2 bases; junction bases outside the gene matches: 9. In germline, CDR1 is SGDLS, CDR2 YYNGEE. The DNA for the CDR3 is TGTGCCAGCAGCGCGAGCCCTAGCGGGAGTTCCACAGATACGCAGTATTTT. Residues: CASSASPSGSSTDTQYF.

This rearrangement joins TRBV5-1 to TRBJ2-7, with D maybe TRBD2 (6 bases). Germline V gene lookup returns CDR1 SGHRS and CDR2 YFSETQ. CDR3 size: 11 residues. V was trimmed by 4 bases and J by 5 bases, leaving 7 bases between them. The CDR3 loop reads CASSGGDEQYF. The CDR3 DNA reads as TGCGCCAGCAGCGGAGGGGACGAGCAGTACTTC.

This clone was found a few times. The V gene is TRBV6-6, the J gene TRBJ1-6; D not certain. Trimming removed 7 bases at V and 7 bases at J, with 11 bases between. CDR3 length: 13 amino acids. Germline CDR1 is MNHNY and CDR2 is SVGAGI (reference sequence). The CDR3 reads CASNEGLNSPLHF. Written as DNA, the CDR3 is TGTGCCAGCAACGAAGGGCTAAATTCACCCCTCCACTTT.

The rearrangement joins TRBV9 to TRBJ2-1; TRBD1 matches 9 bases. V lost 3 bases to trimming and J lost 3 bases; unmatched junction nucleotides: 7. Germline CDR1 is SGDLS and CDR2 is YYNGEE. This CDR3 has 16 residues. The CDR3 nucleotides read TGTGCCAGCAGCGATACCGGGACAGGGAACTACAATGAGCAGTTCTTC. Translated, it gives CASSDTGTGNYNEQFF. The variable domain in full, with the rest retrieved from reference TRBV9 and TRBJ2-1, is DSGVTQTPKHLITATGQRVTLRCSPRSGDLSVYWYQQSLDQGLQFLIQYYNGEERAKGNILERFSAQQFPDLHSELNLSSLELGDSALYFCASSDTGTGNYNEQFFGPGTRLTVL.

V and J are TRBV7-6 and TRBJ2-5, with 8 bases lining up with TRBD1. The germline V gene has CDR1 SGHVS and CDR2 FNYEAQ. The CDR3 sequence is 20 residues long. J was trimmed by 0 bases and V by 1 base; bases with no gene match: 16. The DNA of the CDR3 is TGTGCCAGCAGCTTAGGGACAGGGAGAAGATGGAAGTGGTACCAAGAGACCCAGTACTTC. Encoded protein: CASSLGTGRRWKWYQETQYF.

This clone occurred a few times. V gene TRBV9 combines with J gene TRBJ1-1; no firm D call. Germline V gene data show CDR1 as SGDLS and CDR2 as YYNGEE. The CDR3 consists of 13 residues. Trimming pared 4 bases from V and 7 bases from J, leaving 14 bases between. CDR3 sequence reads: CASSSTHRGEAFF. As DNA, the CDR3 is TGTGCCAGCAGCTCAACACACCGGGGTGAAGCTTTCTTT.